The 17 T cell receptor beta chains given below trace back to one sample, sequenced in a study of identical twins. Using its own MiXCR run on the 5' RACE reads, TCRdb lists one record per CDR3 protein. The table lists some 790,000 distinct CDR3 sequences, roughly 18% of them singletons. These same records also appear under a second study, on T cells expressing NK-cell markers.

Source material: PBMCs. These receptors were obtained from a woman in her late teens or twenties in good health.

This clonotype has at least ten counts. The CDR3 loop reads CASSFSPYEQYF. CDR3 in DNA: TGTGCCAGCAGCTTCTCCCCCTACGAGCAGTACTTC. The J gene is TRBJ2-7, the V gene TRBV7-9, with D unclear. In germline, CDR1 is SEHNR, CDR2 FQNEAQ (reference sequence). The CDR3 contains 12 residues. V lost 3 bases, J lost 2 bases, and 5 bases lay in between.

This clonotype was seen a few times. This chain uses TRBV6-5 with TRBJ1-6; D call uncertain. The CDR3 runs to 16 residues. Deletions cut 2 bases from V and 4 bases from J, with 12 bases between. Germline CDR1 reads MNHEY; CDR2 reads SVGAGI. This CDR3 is CASSYLVSSYNSPLHF. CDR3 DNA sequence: TGTGCCAGCAGTTACCTCGTCAGCTCGTATAATTCACCCCTCCACTTT.

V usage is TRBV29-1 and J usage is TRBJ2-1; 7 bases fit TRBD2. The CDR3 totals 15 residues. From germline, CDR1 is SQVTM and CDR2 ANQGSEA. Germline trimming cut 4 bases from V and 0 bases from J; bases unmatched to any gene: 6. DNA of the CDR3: TGCAGCGTTGGGGGGGGAGGCCACTCCTACAATGAGCAGTTCTTC. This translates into CSVGGGGHSYNEQFF.

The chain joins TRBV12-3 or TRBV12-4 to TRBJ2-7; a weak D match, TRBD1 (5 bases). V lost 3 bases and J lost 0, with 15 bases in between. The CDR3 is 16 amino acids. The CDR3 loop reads CASSFPPGKSSYEQYF. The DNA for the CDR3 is TGTGCCAGCAGTTTCCCTCCAGGGAAAAGCTCCTACGAGCAGTACTTC.

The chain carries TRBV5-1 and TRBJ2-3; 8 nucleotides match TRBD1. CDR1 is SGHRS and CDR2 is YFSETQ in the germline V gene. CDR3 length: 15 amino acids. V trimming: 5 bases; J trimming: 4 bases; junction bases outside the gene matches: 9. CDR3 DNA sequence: TGCGCCAGCAGGCGGACAGGGTTCCCAGCAGATACGCAGTATTTT. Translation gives CASRRTGFPADTQYF.

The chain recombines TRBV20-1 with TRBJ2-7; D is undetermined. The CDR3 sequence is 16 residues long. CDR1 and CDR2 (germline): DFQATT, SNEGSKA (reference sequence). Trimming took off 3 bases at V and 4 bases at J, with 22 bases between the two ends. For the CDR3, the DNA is TGCAGTGCTAGTTCATCCAACACCATCAATTTTTACGAGCAGTACTTC. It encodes CSASSSNTINFYEQYF.

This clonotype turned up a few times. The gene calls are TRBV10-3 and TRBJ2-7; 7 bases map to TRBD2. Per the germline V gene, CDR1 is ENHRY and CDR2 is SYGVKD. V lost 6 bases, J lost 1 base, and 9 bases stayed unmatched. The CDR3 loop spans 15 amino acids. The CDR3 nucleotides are TGTGCCATCAGGAGTCCGGGACTACCTTCCTACGAGCAGTACTTC. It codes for CAIRSPGLPSYEQYF.

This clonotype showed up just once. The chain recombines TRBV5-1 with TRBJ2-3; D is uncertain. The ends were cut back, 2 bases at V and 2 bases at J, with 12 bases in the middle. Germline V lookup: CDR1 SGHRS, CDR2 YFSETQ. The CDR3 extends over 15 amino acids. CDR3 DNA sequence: TGCGCCAGCAGCTTTGCCATAGGCAACACAGATACGCAGTATTTT. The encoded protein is CASSFAIGNTDTQYF.

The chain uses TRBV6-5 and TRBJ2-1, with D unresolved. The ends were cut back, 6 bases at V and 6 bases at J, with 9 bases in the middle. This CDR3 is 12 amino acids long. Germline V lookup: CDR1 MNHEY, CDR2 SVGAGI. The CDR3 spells CASRSRINEQFF. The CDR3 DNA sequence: TGTGCCAGCAGAAGCCGAATCAATGAGCAGTTCTTC.

CDR3 nucleotides: TGTGCCAGCAGCCCTAGGACCCTGAGGGAGCAGTACTTC. Protein product: CASSPRTLREQYF. V usage is TRBV9 and J usage is TRBJ2-7, with no clear D. Germline V gives CDR1 SGDLS, CDR2 YYNGEE. The V gene lost 4 bases and the J gene lost 7 bases, with 15 bases spanning the gap. The CDR3 runs 13 residues.

The CDR3 sequence: CASSLSPPTDTQYF. The DNA of the CDR3 is TGTGCCAGCAGTTTATCCCCCCCCACAGATACGCAGTATTTT. The V call is TRBV12-3 or TRBV12-4, the J call TRBJ2-3; D gene uncertain. The CDR3 loop spans 14 amino acids. Trimming took off 2 bases at V and 2 bases at J, with 8 bases between the two ends.

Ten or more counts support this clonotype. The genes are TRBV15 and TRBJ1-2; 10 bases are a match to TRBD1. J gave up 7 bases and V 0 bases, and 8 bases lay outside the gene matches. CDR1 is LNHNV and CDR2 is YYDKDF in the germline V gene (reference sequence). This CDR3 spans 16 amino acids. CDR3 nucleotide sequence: TGTGCCACCAGCAGAGATCCGGGACAGGGGACCCTTGGCTACACCTTC. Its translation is CATSRDPGQGTLGYTF.

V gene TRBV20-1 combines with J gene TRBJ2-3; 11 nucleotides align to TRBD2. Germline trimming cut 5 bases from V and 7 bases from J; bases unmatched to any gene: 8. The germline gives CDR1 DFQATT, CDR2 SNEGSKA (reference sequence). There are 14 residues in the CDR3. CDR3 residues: CSAFTSGSENTQYF. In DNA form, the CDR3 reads TGCAGTGCTTTTACTAGCGGGAGTGAGAATACGCAGTATTTT.

DNA of the CDR3: TGTGCCATCAGCCAGACTAGCGGGGGGACCTACAATGAGCAGTTCTTC. Protein: CAISQTSGGTYNEQFF. The rearrangement joins TRBV10-3 to TRBJ2-1; TRBD2 matches at 13 bases. V shed 6 bases and J 2 bases; nucleotides not matched to a gene: 4. The CDR3 runs to 16 residues. CDR1 is ENHRY and CDR2 is SYGVKD in the germline V gene.

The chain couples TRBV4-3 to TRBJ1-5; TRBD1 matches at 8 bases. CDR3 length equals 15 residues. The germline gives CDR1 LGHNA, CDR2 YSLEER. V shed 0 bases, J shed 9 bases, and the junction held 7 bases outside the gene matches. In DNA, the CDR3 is TGCGCCAGCAGCCAAGATTATCGTGGACAGGGGCCCCAGCATTTT. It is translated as CASSQDYRGQGPQHF.

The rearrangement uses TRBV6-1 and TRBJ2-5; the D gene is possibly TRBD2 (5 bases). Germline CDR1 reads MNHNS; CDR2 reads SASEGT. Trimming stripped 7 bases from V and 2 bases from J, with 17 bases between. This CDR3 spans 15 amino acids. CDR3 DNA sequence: TGTGCCAGCAACCAGGTAGAGGGCCTACAAGAGACCCAGTACTTC. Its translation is CASNQVEGLQETQYF.

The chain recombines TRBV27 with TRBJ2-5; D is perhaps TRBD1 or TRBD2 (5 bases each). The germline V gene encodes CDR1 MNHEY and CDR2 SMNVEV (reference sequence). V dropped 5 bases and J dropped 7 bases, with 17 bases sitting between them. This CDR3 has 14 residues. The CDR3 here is CASSTQGRLGTQYF. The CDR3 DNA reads TGTGCCAGCAGTACGCAGGGACGGTTGGGGACCCAGTACTTC.